This T cell receptor beta chain comes out of a study of OX40 agonist ivuxolimab in advanced cancers. Study-wide context: Among those enrolled, mean age was 60 years (range roughly 23 to 79) and about 79% were male. Prior anti-PD-1, anti-PD-L1 or anti-CTLA-4 therapy did not bar entry, and roughly 40% had some.

The CDR3 length is 16 residues. The germline V gene has CDR1 SGHRS and CDR2 YFSETQ. J gave up 5 bases and V 0 bases, and 5 bases lay outside the gene matches. The repertoire was sequenced with immunoSEQ multiplex PCR; TCRdb's copy has only in-frame clones and lacks some. The data contain about 80,000 clones, just under 85% of them seen just once; the ten biggest clones take up around 25%. This chain links TRBV5-1 with TRBJ2-7; TRBD2 matches at 13 bases. The material was CD4+ or CD8+ T cells sorted from blood, obtained in a trial of the OX40 agonist ivuxolimab. The receptor was derived from an adult with an advanced solid tumor such as melanoma, head and neck, liver or kidney cancer. DNA of the CDR3: TGCGCCAGCAGCTTGGACTCGACTAGCGGGAGGAACGAGCAGTACTTC. Translated: CASSLDSTSGRNEQYF.